Below are 31 T cell receptor beta chains sequenced from a single sample in a study of T cell repertoires in cytomegalovirus infection. Their recognized antigens are unknown. In TCRdb, the reads were re-called with MiXCR into one record per CDR3 protein. The sample lists about 900,000 distinct CDR3 sequences, 25% to 40% occurring once. This specimen consisted of cultured CD8+ T cells from PBMCs, obtained from culture after CMV antigen stimulation. These receptors were collected from a human donor in good health (CMV status not recorded). Some clones in this sample may be carry-over from other donors' samples.

The chain carries TRBV29-1 and TRBJ1-2, with 10 bases identical to TRBD1. V gave up 4 bases and J gave up 6 bases; unmatched junction bases: 5. Germline CDR1 reads SQVTM; CDR2 reads ANQGSEA. This CDR3 has 13 residues. This CDR3 reads CSVGTGGPDGYTF. For the CDR3, the DNA is TGCAGCGTTGGGACAGGGGGTCCAGATGGCTACACCTTC.

This clonotype has ten or more counts. For the CDR3, the DNA is TGTGCCAGCAGCTCAAGACTAGCAGCTAGCACAGATACGCAGTATTTT. Its translation: CASSSRLAASTDTQYF. The chain links TRBV7-9 to TRBJ2-3; TRBD2 matches at 7 bases. This CDR3 spans 16 amino acids. The J segment lost 0 bases and the V segment lost 4 bases, leaving 7 bases of the junction unmatched. Per the germline V gene, CDR1 is SEHNR and CDR2 is FQNEAQ (reference sequence).

This sequence joins TRBV20-1 and TRBJ1-5; TRBD1 agrees at 8 bases. Germline assignment: CDR1 DFQATT and CDR2 SNEGSKA (reference sequence). The CDR3 loop spans 15 amino acids. J gave up 6 bases and V 0 bases, and 7 bases lay outside the gene matches. CDR3 amino acids: CSARDLTGGAQPQHF. The CDR3 DNA is TGCAGTGCTAGAGATCTTACAGGGGGAGCTCAGCCCCAGCATTTT.

The J gene is TRBJ2-7, the V gene TRBV29-1, with TRBD1 matching 7 bases. Germline V lookup: CDR1 SQVTM, CDR2 ANQGSEA. The V segment lost 2 bases and the J segment 3 bases; nucleotides outside the gene matches: 4. The CDR3 totals 13 residues. The CDR3 bases are TGCAGCGTTGAAACAGGGGCCGGCTACGAGCAGTACGTC. The encoded protein is CSVETGAGYEQYV.

This clonotype was counted ten times or more. The CDR3 region is CASSSRDRAEYEQYF. The DNA of the CDR3 is TGTGCCAGCAGCTCCCGGGACAGGGCAGAATACGAGCAGTACTTC. V and J are TRBV12-3 or TRBV12-4 and TRBJ2-7; 9 nucleotides line up with TRBD1. The trim removed 6 bases at V and 4 bases at J, leaving 10 bases unmatched. CDR3 length: 15 amino acids.

This clonotype has a handful of counts. V and J are TRBV7-3 and TRBJ2-1, with TRBD1 matching 7 bases. The CDR3 is made up of 14 amino acids. Germline V gives CDR1 SGHTA, CDR2 FQGTGA. The V and J ends lost 7 bases and 7 bases, in that order; junction bases with no gene match: 10. As DNA, the CDR3 is TGTGCCAGCACCTCCACAGGGGCTGGGAATGAGCAGTTCTTC. As protein: CASTSTGAGNEQFF.

This clonotype was counted a few times. The rearrangement links TRBV6-1 to TRBJ2-5, with TRBD1 as a possible D gene (6 bases). Trimming cost V 7 bases and J 4 bases, with 16 bases left between them. The CDR3 spans 14 residues. Germline CDR1 and CDR2: MNHNS and SASEGT. CDR3 loop: CASNVRQVGETQYF. CDR3 bases: TGTGCCAGCAACGTTCGACAGGTTGGAGAGACCCAGTACTTC.

The table lists this clonotype with a few counts. This chain joins TRBV11-2 and TRBJ2-3; 13 bases are shared with TRBD2. The CDR3 consists of 19 residues. Germline CDR1 SGHAT, CDR2 FQNNGV. Losses at the gene ends were 0 bases for V and 0 bases for J; bases not matched to a gene: 6. The CDR3 is CASSLETSGGPYSTDTQYF. In DNA, the CDR3 is TGTGCCAGCAGCTTAGAGACTAGCGGGGGGCCGTATAGCACAGATACGCAGTATTTT.

J is TRBJ2-5 and V is TRBV7-6, with 12 nucleotides matching TRBD2. The junction had 10 bases not matched to a gene; V was cut back by 5 bases and J by 3 bases. The CDR3 totals 17 residues. Germline CDR1 SGHVS, CDR2 FNYEAQ. The chain's CDR3 is CASSLPTSGGPKETQYF. For the CDR3, the DNA is TGTGCCAGCAGCCTACCGACTAGCGGGGGACCCAAAGAGACCCAGTACTTC.

V gene TRBV6-5 combines with J gene TRBJ2-5; TRBD2 might be the D (6 bases). Germline V gene data show CDR1 as MNHEY and CDR2 as SVGAGI. The CDR3 length is 16 residues. V lost 4 bases, J lost 5 bases, and 20 bases lay in between. The CDR3 DNA is TGTGCCAGCAGTTGGGGCCCTAGCGCCCTAGGGGAGACCCAGTACTTC. Protein: CASSWGPSALGETQYF.

This clonotype was counted at least ten times. The chain employs TRBV4-3 and TRBJ1-1; D is unclear. Trimming took off 3 bases at V and 3 bases at J, with 8 bases between the two ends. The CDR3 length is 13 residues. Germline assignment: CDR1 LGHNA and CDR2 YSLEER. In DNA, the CDR3 is TGCGCCAGCAGCCAGACTGATTACACTGAAGCTTTCTTT. It codes for CASSQTDYTEAFF.

V is TRBV7-6 and J is TRBJ2-3; TRBD2 agrees at 7 bases. CDR3 length equals 16 residues. Germline V gene sequence: CDR1 SGHVS, CDR2 FNYEAQ. V was pared by 4 bases and J by 5 bases, with 12 bases of the junction left unmatched. CDR3 protein: CASSSLGGEWVDTQYF. The CDR3 DNA is TGTGCCAGCAGCTCCCTTGGGGGGGAATGGGTAGATACGCAGTATTTT.

The rearrangement joins TRBV29-1 to TRBJ2-7; 8 bases align to TRBD2. CDR1 and CDR2 (germline): SQVTM, ANQGSEA. The ends lost 4 bases at V and 0 bases at J; junction bases unmatched: 8. The CDR3 contains 15 residues. CDR3 region: CSVVGRGESSYEQYF. CDR3 DNA: TGCAGCGTTGTTGGGCGGGGGGAGAGCTCCTACGAGCAGTACTTC.

A few counts support this clonotype. V usage is TRBV6-5 and J usage is TRBJ2-1; no clear D gene. V lost 6 bases and J 5 bases, leaving 11 bases between the germline ends. The CDR3 is made up of 13 amino acids. Per the germline V gene, CDR1 is MNHEY and CDR2 is SVGAGI. In nucleotides, the CDR3 is TGTGCCAGCAGCATTGCCACTAACAATGAGCAGTTCTTC. It codes for CASSIATNNEQFF.

In this sample, this clonotype turned up once. The genes are TRBV6-6 and TRBJ2-3; D is perhaps TRBD2 (5 bases). Trimming took off 6 bases at V and 2 bases at J, with 18 bases between the two ends. This CDR3 region has 16 residues. CDR1 and CDR2 from the germline V gene are MNHNY and SVGAGI (reference sequence). This CDR3 is CASSKPVATSTDTQYF. The CDR3 DNA sequence: TGTGCCAGCAGCAAACCCGTAGCGACCTCCACAGATACGCAGTATTTT.

There are many counts of this clonotype. The chain links TRBV7-6 to TRBJ2-7, with 8 bases lining up with TRBD1. Germline V gives CDR1 SGHVS, CDR2 FNYEAQ. The CDR3 totals 20 residues. Losses at the gene ends were 1 base for V and 7 bases for J; bases not matched to a gene: 24. The CDR3 DNA reads TGTGCCAGCAGCTTAGACCCTCCAGACAGGGCCAGGGGGCGGTGGGATGAGCAGTACGTC. Encoded protein: CASSLDPPDRARGRWDEQYV.

The chain couples TRBV2 to TRBJ1-1, with 7 bases matching TRBD1. The CDR3 covers 14 residues. Germline trimming cut 8 bases from V and 4 bases from J; bases unmatched to any gene: 10. Germline V gene sequence: CDR1 SNHLY, CDR2 FYNNEI. The CDR3, as DNA: TGTGCCAGCCCGAGGGGGCGCGGGACCACTGAAGCTTTCTTT. This sequence encodes CASPRGRGTTEAFF.

This clonotype came up once. The chain is built from TRBV20-1 and TRBJ1-3; D is uncertain. The V end was cut by 1 base, the J end by 4 bases, with 8 bases between. CDR1 and CDR2 (germline): DFQATT, SNEGSKA (reference sequence). This CDR3 is 13 amino acids long. The CDR3 protein is CSARGSLGNTIYF. Written as DNA, the CDR3 is TGCAGTGCTAGAGGCAGCCTCGGAAACACCATATATTTT.

The V gene is TRBV7-9, the J gene TRBJ2-1; maybe TRBD1 (7 bases). The CDR3 length is 14 residues. The V gene lost 5 bases and the J gene lost 7 bases, with 15 bases spanning the gap. Germline CDR1 SEHNR, CDR2 FQNEAQ (reference sequence). CDR3 DNA: TGTGCCAGCAGCCAGGGGGGCCAGGTGAATGAGCAGTTCTTC. It codes for CASSQGGQVNEQFF.

The chain has TRBV20-1 and TRBJ2-1; D call uncertain. V was shortened by 0 bases and J by 0 bases, with 12 bases between the two germline ends. Germline values: CDR1 DFQATT, CDR2 SNEGSKA (reference sequence). CDR3 length: 16 amino acids. This CDR3 is CSARDNPSSSYNEQFF. DNA for the CDR3: TGCAGTGCTAGAGATAACCCCTCGAGCTCCTACAATGAGCAGTTCTTC.

Note on this clonotype: At one end, the junction sequence differs from germline, possibly due to a read error. This chain joins TRBV6-5 and TRBJ1-4; no definite D call. The CDR3 sequence is 15 residues long. CDR1 and CDR2 (germline): MNHEY, SVGAGI. The CDR3 coding sequence is TGTACCAGCAGTTACGATCACAGCTTTAATGAAAAACTGTTTTTT. This sequence encodes CTSSYDHSFNEKLFF.

V and J are TRBV27 and TRBJ2-3; 13 positions agree with TRBD2. V lost 2 bases, J lost 8 bases, and 19 bases stayed unmatched. From germline, CDR1 is MNHEY and CDR2 SMNVEV (reference sequence). The CDR3 spans 20 residues. This CDR3 reads CASSLQRLAGGGRLLGTQYF. DNA of the CDR3: TGTGCCAGCAGTTTACAGAGACTAGCGGGGGGCGGCCGTTTATTGGGTACGCAGTATTTT.

This clonotype was detected ten times or more. The chain is built from TRBV6-2 or TRBV6-3 and TRBJ2-7, with D tentatively TRBD1 or TRBD2 (5 bases each). Germline V gene lookup returns CDR1 MNHEY and CDR2 SVGEGT. The V and J ends lost 4 bases and 3 bases respectively, with 13 bases between them. This CDR3 has 14 amino acids. The CDR3 DNA reads TGTGCCAGCAGTTGGGACGGAATAAACTACGAGCAGTACGTC. It yields the protein CASSWDGINYEQYV.

Here the CDR3 DNA reads TGCAGTGCTAGGTTCCGGGTTAGGGAAGAAGGCACAGATACGCAGTATTTT. Amino acids: CSARFRVREEGTDTQYF. V usage is TRBV20-1 and J usage is TRBJ2-3; unclear D gene. V was pared by 3 bases and J by 1 base, with 20 bases between. Germline loops: CDR1 DFQATT, CDR2 SNEGSKA (reference sequence). This CDR3 spans 17 amino acids.

The rearrangement joins TRBV6-1 to TRBJ2-1; 12 positions agree with TRBD2. The CDR3 consists of 19 residues. The J segment lost 5 bases and the V segment lost 2 bases, leaving 13 bases of the junction unmatched. Germline assignment: CDR1 MNHNS and CDR2 SASEGT. CDR3 residues: CASSESGPLAGGPHNEQFF. The CDR3 DNA is TGTGCCAGCAGTGAATCTGGACCTCTAGCGGGGGGGCCGCACAATGAGCAGTTCTTC.

This clonotype was seen a few times. The rearrangement joins TRBV6-1 to TRBJ1-6; D unclear. CDR3 length: 15 residues. Trimming took 5 bases from V and 2 from J, leaving 10 bases between them. CDR1 and CDR2 from the germline V gene are MNHNS and SASEGT. The CDR3 DNA reads as TGTGCCAGCAGTTCGGACCGGACCTATAATTCACCCCTCCACTTT. Protein sequence: CASSSDRTYNSPLHF.

CDR3 region: CASSAAREANEKLFF. CDR3 coding DNA: TGTGCCAGCAGCGCGGCCCGGGAGGCTAATGAAAAACTGTTTTTT. The chain links TRBV5-8 to TRBJ1-4; D is unresolved. Germline V gene data show CDR1 as SGHTS and CDR2 as YDEGEE. The CDR3 is 15 amino acids. Trimming stripped 4 bases from V and 3 bases from J, with 13 bases between.

The count of this clonotype is one. This chain joins TRBV2 and TRBJ1-4, with no clear D. Germline V gene data show CDR1 as SNHLY and CDR2 as FYNNEI. This CDR3 region has 15 residues. V lost 4 bases and J 0 bases, leaving 9 bases between the germline ends. CDR3 sequence: CASSGARATNEKLFF. The CDR3 DNA reads as TGTGCCAGCAGTGGGGCGCGGGCAACTAATGAAAAACTGTTTTTT.

The chain employs TRBV7-9 and TRBJ2-1; 7 nucleotides match TRBD1. This CDR3 comprises 15 residues. After removal of 4 bases from V and 0 bases from J, the junction contained 3 bases not matched to a gene. Germline assignment: CDR1 SEHNR and CDR2 FQNEAQ (reference sequence). CDR3 residues: CASSYGTVSYNEQFF. CDR3 in DNA: TGTGCCAGCAGCTACGGGACAGTCTCCTACAATGAGCAGTTCTTC.

This chain joins TRBV11-3 and TRBJ2-2; 8 bases are a match to TRBD2. V lost 4 bases and J lost 3; bases outside the gene matches: 7. CDR3 length: 16 amino acids. CDR1 is SGHNT, CDR2 YENEEA, per germline. The CDR3 region is CASSSPTSAYTGELFF. In DNA form, the CDR3 reads TGTGCCAGCAGCTCCCCGACTAGCGCATACACCGGGGAGCTGTTTTTT.

With regard to this clonotype: This may come from a read error, since a much larger clone is one base off. This chain links TRBV7-2 with TRBJ1-4, with a tentative D call TRBD1 (5 bases). Germline V gives CDR1 SGHTA, CDR2 FQGNSA. The CDR3 is 17 amino acids. The DNA of the CDR3 is TGTGCCAGCAACTTAGACGGGGCAGGGTATAGGGGTGAAAAACTGTTTTTT. This gives the protein CASNLDGAGYRGEKLFF.